The 7 T cell receptor beta chains below were found in one sample sequenced in a study of T cell responses to AZD1222 COVID-19 vaccine. TCRdb's copy holds only in-frame clones and misses some; the assay was immunoSEQ multiplex PCR. The sample contains about 60,000 clones, about four fifths of which appear only once. The sample was peripheral blood, taken on day 0 of AZD1222 vaccination. The receptor set was obtained from an adult in good health.

The chain is built from TRBV7-8 and TRBJ2-7; D possibly corresponds to TRBD2 (6 bases). The germline gives CDR1 SGHVS, CDR2 FQNEAQ. V was clipped by 3 bases and J by 2 bases, with 14 bases between them. The CDR3 is made up of 15 amino acids. This CDR3 reads CASSFGLEGTYEQYF. The CDR3 coding sequence is TGTGCCAGCAGCTTCGGTTTGGAGGGAACCTACGAGCAGTACTTC.

The V call is TRBV28, the J call TRBJ1-2; 10 bases match TRBD1. CDR3 length: 17 residues. Germline trimming cut 8 bases from V and 8 bases from J; bases unmatched to any gene: 20. Germline CDR1 is MDHEN and CDR2 is SYDVKM. The CDR3: CASRPRDRGEFWVGYTF. The CDR3 nucleotides are TGTGCCAGCCGGCCGAGGGACAGGGGAGAGTTTTGGGTAGGCTACACCTTC.

The chain has TRBV10-3 and TRBJ1-3, with D tentatively TRBD1 (6 bases). With 6 bases removed from V and 0 bases from J, the gap between germline ends came to 9 bases. The CDR3 spans 14 residues. From germline, CDR1 is ENHRY and CDR2 SYGVKD. Here the CDR3 DNA reads TGTGCCATCAGGTTGACAGGCTCTGGAAACACCATATATTTT. Amino acids: CAIRLTGSGNTIYF.

The gene calls are TRBV19 and TRBJ2-1; 12 positions match TRBD2. The CDR3 is 18 amino acids. The trim removed 0 bases at V and 7 bases at J, leaving 10 bases unmatched. Germline V gene data show CDR1 as LNHDA and CDR2 as SQIVND (reference sequence). CDR3 residues: CASSIDPLAGGLRNEQFF. In DNA form, the CDR3 reads TGTGCCAGTAGTATAGATCCTCTAGCGGGGGGGCTGAGGAATGAGCAGTTCTTC.

This chain uses TRBV30 with TRBJ1-5; D ambiguous. V shed 1 base and J shed 7 bases, with 14 bases lying between them. This CDR3 is built from 14 residues. Germline CDR1 GTSNPN, CDR2 SVGIG (reference sequence). The CDR3 here is CAWSDGLAVQPQHF. As DNA, the CDR3 is TGTGCCTGGAGTGATGGACTGGCGGTGCAGCCCCAGCATTTT.

The chain recombines TRBV3-1 (or the pseudogene TRBV3-2) with TRBJ2-7; D is possibly TRBD1 (5 bases). Germline V gene sequence: CDR1 LGHDT, CDR2 YNNKEL (reference sequence). The CDR3 runs 14 residues. Trimming removed 6 bases at V and 4 bases at J, with 16 bases between. The CDR3 region has the DNA TGTGCCAGCAGATCCACAGGATCTTTTTACGAGCAGTACTTC. Its translation: CASRSTGSFYEQYF.

In this sample, this clone turned up once. The V call is TRBV2, the J call TRBJ1-1; no clear D. The length of the CDR3 is 15 residues. With 4 bases removed from V and 0 bases from J, the gap between germline ends came to 12 bases. Germline CDR1 is SNHLY and CDR2 is FYNNEI. The CDR3 loop is CASSVKHGLNTEAFF. CDR3 sequence (DNA): TGTGCCAGCAGTGTAAAGCACGGGCTGAACACTGAAGCTTTCTTT.